One sample yielded the 27 T cell receptor beta chains listed below, sequenced in a study of shared clonotypes between healthy human individuals. Only in-frame clones appear in the TCRdb table, and some are missing; sequencing was by immunoSEQ multiplex PCR. Of around 1.9 million clones in the sample, about 92% were seen once. Naive CD8 cells lacked CD45RO and underwent positive selection for CCR7, leaving out terminally differentiated effector memory CD45RA+ cells. The source material was naive CD8+ T cells from PBMCs. The receptors here all came from a man aged 18 to 35 in good health. Some clones in this sample may be carry-over from other donors' samples.

The rearrangement joins TRBV9 to TRBJ2-7; weak D call: TRBD1 (5 bases). The CDR3 sequence is 15 residues long. Per germline, CDR1 SGDLS and CDR2 YYNGEE. V lost 0 bases and J 0 bases, leaving 10 bases between the germline ends. CDR3 DNA sequence: TGTGCCAGCAGCGTAGAAAGGACAAGCTCCTACGAGCAGTACTTC. Protein: CASSVERTSSYEQYF.

J is TRBJ1-2 and V is TRBV28; no firm D call. The length of the CDR3 is 14 residues. V gave up 3 bases and J gave up 1 base, with 9 bases separating them. The germline V gene encodes CDR1 MDHEN and CDR2 SYDVKM. The CDR3 DNA reads TGTGCCAGCAGTTTCTTGAAAGTTAACTATGGCTACACCTTC. Residues: CASSFLKVNYGYTF.

This clone appeared a single time. The chain links TRBV7-3 to TRBJ2-2; TRBD2 matches 9 bases. This CDR3 spans 17 amino acids. V trimming: 2 bases; J trimming: 3 bases; junction bases outside the gene matches: 7. Germline CDR1 reads SGHTA; CDR2 reads FQGTGA. DNA of the CDR3: TGTGCCAGCAGCTTATTGGGAATAGCGGGAGACACCGGGGAGCTGTTTTTT. It yields the protein CASSLLGIAGDTGELFF. The variable domain in full, completed from reference TRBV7-3 and TRBJ2-2, reads GAGVSQTPSNKVTEKGKYVELRCDPISGHTALYWYRQSLGQGPEFLIYFQGTGAADDSGLPNDRFFAVRPEGSVSTLKIQRTERGDSAVYLCASSLLGIAGDTGELFFGEGSRLTVL.

The chain links TRBV27 to TRBJ2-4, with 11 positions matching TRBD1. The CDR3 sequence is 17 residues long. The V gene end was trimmed by 9 bases and the J gene end by 2 bases; junction bases not matched to a gene: 12. CDR1 and CDR2 from the germline V gene are MNHEY and SMNVEV (reference sequence). CDR3 nucleotides: TGTGCCAGTCGAGCATCCGGGACAGGGGGTACCAAAAACATTCAGTACTTC. Translation: CASRASGTGGTKNIQYF.

V and J are TRBV6-1 and TRBJ1-2; 10 nucleotides align to TRBD1. This CDR3 is built from 20 residues. J lost 4 bases, V lost 1 base, and 18 bases had no gene match. The germline V gene has CDR1 MNHNS and CDR2 SASEGT. CDR3 residues: CASSEVFINYFRDRGYGYTF. CDR3 nucleotide sequence: TGTGCCAGCAGTGAAGTATTCATCAATTATTTCCGGGACAGGGGCTATGGCTACACCTTC.

V and J are TRBV14 and TRBJ2-5; TRBD2 agrees at 7 bases. Germline V gene sequence: CDR1 SGHDN, CDR2 FVKESK. Trimming removed 8 bases from V and 2 bases from J; junction bases left unmatched: 5. The CDR3 covers 13 residues. CDR3 in DNA: TGTGCCAGCCGGGAGGCAGTGCAAGAGACCCAGTACTTC. This sequence encodes CASREAVQETQYF.

The chain links TRBV19 to TRBJ2-7; D is unclear. Germline CDR1 is LNHDA and CDR2 is SQIVND (reference sequence). The CDR3 loop spans 14 amino acids. The V end lost 5 bases, the J end lost 0 bases, and 11 bases lay between the germline ends. CDR3 amino acids: CASSSMGSSYEQYF. The CDR3 region has the DNA TGTGCCAGTAGTTCTATGGGCAGCTCCTACGAGCAGTACTTC.

V and J are TRBV4-2 and TRBJ2-5, with TRBD1 identical over 7 bases. Germline CDR1 and CDR2: LGHNA and YNFKEQ. CDR3 size: 13 residues. The trim removed 6 bases at V and 1 base at J, leaving 2 bases unmatched. The CDR3 DNA follows: TGTGCCAGCAGGGGGGACAGCCAAGAGACCCAGTACTTC. Translated, it gives CASRGDSQETQYF.

V is TRBV4-3 and J is TRBJ1-5; 7 bases line up with TRBD1. The CDR3 runs to 16 residues. CDR1 and CDR2 (germline): LGHNA, YSLEER. The ends lost 4 bases at V and 0 bases at J; junction bases unmatched: 6. The CDR3 DNA sequence: TGCGCCAGCAGCCCCCGGGCAGGGGGTAGCAATCAGCCCCAGCATTTT. Encoded protein: CASSPRAGGSNQPQHF.

V is TRBV28 and J is TRBJ1-2; D remains unclear. This CDR3 spans 13 amino acids. The ends were cut back, 4 bases at V and 1 base at J, with 7 bases in the middle. Germline V gene data show CDR1 as MDHEN and CDR2 as SYDVKM. The CDR3 is CASSSQINYGYTF. The CDR3 coding sequence is TGTGCCAGCAGTTCCCAGATTAACTATGGCTACACCTTC.

The rearrangement uses TRBV27 and TRBJ2-7; TRBD1 matches 10 bases. J was trimmed by 5 bases and V by 1 base; bases with no gene match: 11. The length of the CDR3 is 17 residues. The germline V gene has CDR1 MNHEY and CDR2 SMNVEV (reference sequence). CDR3 coding DNA: TGTGCCAGCAGTTTATTATACGGGACAGGGGTTTCGGACGAGCAGTACTTC. The encoded protein is CASSLLYGTGVSDEQYF.

The chain employs TRBV10-3 and TRBJ1-4, with D possibly being TRBD1 (5 bases). The CDR3 is made up of 17 amino acids. V was trimmed by 5 bases and J by 2 bases, leaving 18 bases between them. The germline V gene encodes CDR1 ENHRY and CDR2 SYGVKD. CDR3 sequence reads: CAISSTGGVYTNEKLFF. As DNA, the CDR3 is TGTGCCATCAGTTCTACGGGGGGGGTATATACTAATGAAAAACTGTTTTTT.

The chain is built from TRBV4-3 and TRBJ2-7; 7 bases fit TRBD2. J lost 2 bases, V lost 4 bases, and 8 bases had no gene match. Germline loops: CDR1 LGHNA, CDR2 YSLEER. The CDR3 length is 15 residues. DNA of the CDR3: TGCGCCAGCAGCCGCAGGCGGGAGCGAGCCTACGAGCAGTACTTC. Protein product: CASSRRRERAYEQYF.

The chain employs TRBV27 and TRBJ2-1; D may correspond to TRBD1 or TRBD2 (5 bases each). The CDR3 spans 14 residues. The germline gives CDR1 MNHEY, CDR2 SMNVEV (reference sequence). The germline V and J ends were trimmed by 6 bases and 0 bases, with 9 bases remaining between them. The DNA for the CDR3 is TGTGCCAGCAGGGGGGTTAGCTCCTACAATGAGCAGTTCTTC. It specifies CASRGVSSYNEQFF.

V gene TRBV14 combines with J gene TRBJ2-3, with a tentative D call TRBD2 (6 bases). The germline V gene encodes CDR1 SGHDN and CDR2 FVKESK. Trimming took 4 bases from V and 3 from J, leaving 17 bases between them. This CDR3 has 16 residues. The CDR3 protein is CASSPIHSGITDTQYF. Here the CDR3 DNA reads TGTGCCAGCAGCCCAATTCATAGCGGAATAACAGATACGCAGTATTTT.

The CDR3 loop is CASSQPDGPYNEQFF. CDR3 nucleotide sequence: TGTGCCAGCAGCCAACCGGACGGGCCCTACAATGAGCAGTTCTTC. The chain has TRBV7-9 and TRBJ2-1; no clear D. The CDR3 spans 15 residues. V was shortened by 5 bases and J by 2 bases, with 13 bases between the two germline ends. The V gene's germline CDR1 is SEHNR and CDR2 FQNEAQ (reference sequence).

The rearrangement uses TRBV4-2 and TRBJ1-2; no definite D call. Between the trimmed V and J ends, which lost 0 bases and 0 bases, there was a span of 5 bases. Germline CDR1 LGHNA, CDR2 YNFKEQ. The CDR3 spans 14 residues. This CDR3 reads CASSQDQTNYGYTF. For the CDR3, the DNA is TGTGCCAGCAGCCAAGACCAGACTAACTATGGCTACACCTTC.

V gene TRBV7-9 combines with J gene TRBJ2-1; D gene unclear. The CDR3 has 13 amino acids. CDR1 SEHNR and CDR2 FQNEAQ come from the germline V gene (reference sequence). Between the trimmed V and J ends, which lost 7 bases and 8 bases, there was a span of 15 bases. CDR3 DNA: TGTGCCAGCATGCCCGGATTACCCTATGAGCAGTTCTTC. As protein: CASMPGLPYEQFF.

This clone has just one count. This rearrangement joins TRBV28 to TRBJ2-7; D is possibly TRBD1 (6 bases). The V end lost 5 bases, the J end lost 2 bases, and 13 bases lay between the germline ends. The CDR3 totals 14 residues. Germline-derived CDR1 and CDR2 are MDHEN and SYDVKM. The CDR3 spells CASSETGSTYEQYF. In DNA, the CDR3 is TGTGCCAGCAGTGAGACAGGATCTACCTACGAGCAGTACTTC.

The rearrangement links TRBV27 to TRBJ2-1, with 10 bases lining up with TRBD2. Germline trimming cut 5 bases from V and 7 bases from J; bases unmatched to any gene: 5. This CDR3 region has 14 residues. Germline V gene lookup returns CDR1 MNHEY and CDR2 SMNVEV (reference sequence). Here the CDR3 reads CASSLVTSGNEQFF. The CDR3 DNA reads as TGTGCCAGCAGTCTCGTGACTAGCGGGAATGAGCAGTTCTTC.

V is TRBV11-3 and J is TRBJ1-2; the match to TRBD1 covers 7 bases. The CDR3 length is 16 residues. The junction had 12 bases not matched to a gene; V was cut back by 8 bases and J by 0 bases. CDR1 and CDR2 (germline): SGHNT, YENEEA. This CDR3 is CASSDRAPFTNYGYTF. The CDR3 DNA follows: TGTGCCAGCTCCGACAGGGCTCCCTTCACTAACTATGGCTACACCTTC.

The genes are TRBV7-9 and TRBJ2-7; perhaps D is TRBD1 or TRBD2 (6 bases each). Trimming cost V 0 bases and J 7 bases, with 16 bases left between them. The CDR3 contains 15 residues. Germline V gene data show CDR1 as SEHNR and CDR2 as FQNEAQ (reference sequence). The CDR3 nucleotides read TGTGCCAGCAGCTTAGCAACGGGGGCTAATCTGGAGCAGTACTTC. Translation gives CASSLATGANLEQYF.

The J gene is TRBJ1-5, the V gene TRBV2, with D tentatively TRBD1 (6 bases). Between the trimmed V and J ends, which lost 6 bases and 3 bases, there was a span of 15 bases. The CDR3 is 15 residues long. The germline V gene encodes CDR1 SNHLY and CDR2 FYNNEI. CDR3 residues: CASRDLQGVNQPQHF. In DNA, the CDR3 is TGTGCCAGCAGGGACTTACAGGGAGTCAATCAGCCCCAGCATTTT.

This clone came up once. The CDR3 sequence is CASSGALAGYEQYF. The DNA for the CDR3 is TGCGCCAGCAGTGGTGCCCTAGCGGGATACGAGCAGTACTTC. The chain couples TRBV10-2 to TRBJ2-7, with TRBD2 identical over 9 bases. The ends lost 4 bases at V and 4 bases at J; junction bases unmatched: 5. Germline CDR1 and CDR2: WSHSY and SAAADI. The CDR3 has 14 residues.

The genes are TRBV27 and TRBJ2-1, with D perhaps TRBD1 (6 bases). The V and J ends lost 5 bases and 3 bases respectively, with 8 bases between them. Germline V gene lookup returns CDR1 MNHEY and CDR2 SMNVEV (reference sequence). The CDR3 consists of 13 residues. This chain's CDR3 is CASSHRVYNEQFF. The CDR3 DNA follows: TGTGCCAGCAGTCACAGGGTCTACAATGAGCAGTTCTTC.

This clone has a single count. The chain is built from TRBV13 and TRBJ1-2; TRBD1 might be the D (6 bases). The CDR3 loop spans 14 amino acids. Germline V gives CDR1 PRHDT, CDR2 FYEKMQ (reference sequence). V shed 3 bases and J shed 0 bases, with 8 bases lying between them. The CDR3 DNA is TGTGCCAGCAGCTTGGACAGAGCTAACTATGGCTACACCTTC. Translated: CASSLDRANYGYTF.

To note about this clone: The same CDR3 can be traced to other DNA sequences in this sample. The genes are TRBV9 and TRBJ2-6; a possible D gene is TRBD1 (5 bases). Germline CDR1 reads SGDLS; CDR2 reads YYNGEE. This CDR3 is built from 16 residues. V lost 4 bases, J lost 2 bases, and 13 bases lay in between. The CDR3 loop is CASSTRQGAGANVLTF. For the CDR3, the DNA is TGTGCCAGCAGCACACGCCAGGGTGCTGGGGCCAACGTCCTGACTTTC.